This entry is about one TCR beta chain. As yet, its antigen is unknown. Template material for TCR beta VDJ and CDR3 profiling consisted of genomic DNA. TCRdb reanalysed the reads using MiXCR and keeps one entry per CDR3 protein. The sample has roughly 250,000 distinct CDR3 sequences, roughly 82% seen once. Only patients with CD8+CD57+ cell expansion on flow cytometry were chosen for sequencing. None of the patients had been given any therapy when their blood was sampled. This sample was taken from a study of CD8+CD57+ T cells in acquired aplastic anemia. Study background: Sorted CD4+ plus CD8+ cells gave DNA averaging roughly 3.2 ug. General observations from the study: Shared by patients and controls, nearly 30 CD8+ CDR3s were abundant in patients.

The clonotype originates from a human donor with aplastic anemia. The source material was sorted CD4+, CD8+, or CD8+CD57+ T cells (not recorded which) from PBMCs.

CDR3 amino acids: CASSVGHNTDTQYF. CDR3 DNA: TGTGCCAGCAGTGTCGGACACAATACAGATACGCAGTATTTT. The genes are TRBV7-2 and TRBJ2-3; TRBD1 is a possible D gene (5 bases). CDR1 and CDR2 (germline): SGHTA, FQGNSA. The CDR3 runs to 14 residues. V gave up 6 bases and J gave up 3 bases, with 13 bases separating them.